This T cell receptor beta chain originates from a study of shared clonotypes between healthy human individuals. At the level of the study: CD8 memory received one plate per donor, CD8 naive two, CD4 memory three and CD4 naive three.

Notes on the study in general: All-four-donor shared clonotypes had higher generation probabilities than non-shared clonotypes did.

Using immunoSEQ multiplex PCR, the repertoire was profiled, and TCRdb retains in-frame clones only, with some absent. The data show around 120,000 clones, less than 80% seen once. The table lists this clone with a few counts. Its antigen remains unknown. All the donors were Caucasian adults who lived in Nashville, Tennessee. The sequence derives from a woman in her thirties in good health. Sequencing was done on a sample of memory CD8+ T cells sorted from blood. The subset is: CD45RO+ cells pooled with CCR7-negative TemRA cells.

The CDR3 DNA reads as TGTGCCAGCAGCGAGGGGGGGACAGCCTACGAGCAGTACTTC. Its protein is CASSEGGTAYEQYF. V and J are TRBV9 and TRBJ2-7; D may be TRBD1 or TRBD2 (7 bases each). Trimming pared 3 bases from V and 2 bases from J, leaving 12 bases between. The CDR3 length is 14 residues. Germline CDR1 SGDLS, CDR2 YYNGEE.